This T cell receptor (beta chain) derives from a study of T cells after yellow fever vaccination. The study, taken as a whole, reports: The secondary response was weaker, and its peak arrived faster, on day 5 versus 15. Overall, a small share of clonotypes was seen in both CD4 and CD8 compartments. The study noted that FACS-sorted repertoires could contain abundant clonotypes contaminating from the bulk population.

The study made its TCR cDNA through 5'RACE template switching. That step introduced a universal primer site along with UMIs. TCRdb processed the 5' RACE reads anew with MiXCR; each CDR3 protein has one entry. The sample shows some 240,000 distinct CDR3 sequences, about 3.9% of them seen only once. In its sample, this clonotype was seen many times. No antigen is known for it. The source of this sequence is a man between 18 and 35 years old who received the YFV17D yellow fever vaccine. Material: PBMCs, obtained 15 days after the yellow fever booster vaccination.

The CDR3 sequence is CASRGVSPTAYYGYTF. CDR3 DNA sequence: TGTGCCAGCAGGGGCGTTTCCCCGACAGCTTACTATGGCTACACCTTC. J is TRBJ1-2 and V is TRBV6-5; perhaps TRBD1 as D (5 bases). The CDR3 spans 16 residues. With 6 bases removed from V and 3 bases from J, the gap between germline ends came to 20 bases. The germline V gene encodes CDR1 MNHEY and CDR2 SVGAGI.